This T cell receptor (beta chain) was recovered during a study of response to subunit inactivated influenza vaccine. Using its own MiXCR run on the RT-PCR reads, TCRdb lists one record per CDR3 protein. The table includes around 790,000 distinct CDR3 sequences, around 20% detected once. A word on this clonotype: Its antigen is still unknown.

Study-level points and caveats: With each seasonal influenza vaccination, the authors suggested, few new T cells are recruited.

The material sequenced was PBMCs from blood, taken around 5 days after vaccination. This clonotype was sampled from a man aged 45 to 65 who received an inactivated influenza vaccine.

CDR3 sequence (DNA): TGCAGTGCCGAGACAGGGCCCCGCACAGATACGCAGTATTTT. This translates into CSAETGPRTDTQYF. V gene TRBV20-1 combines with J gene TRBJ2-3, with 7 bases aligning to TRBD1. CDR1 DFQATT and CDR2 SNEGSKA come from the germline V gene (reference sequence). The CDR3 covers 14 residues. Germline trimming cut 6 bases from V and 1 base from J; bases unmatched to any gene: 7.